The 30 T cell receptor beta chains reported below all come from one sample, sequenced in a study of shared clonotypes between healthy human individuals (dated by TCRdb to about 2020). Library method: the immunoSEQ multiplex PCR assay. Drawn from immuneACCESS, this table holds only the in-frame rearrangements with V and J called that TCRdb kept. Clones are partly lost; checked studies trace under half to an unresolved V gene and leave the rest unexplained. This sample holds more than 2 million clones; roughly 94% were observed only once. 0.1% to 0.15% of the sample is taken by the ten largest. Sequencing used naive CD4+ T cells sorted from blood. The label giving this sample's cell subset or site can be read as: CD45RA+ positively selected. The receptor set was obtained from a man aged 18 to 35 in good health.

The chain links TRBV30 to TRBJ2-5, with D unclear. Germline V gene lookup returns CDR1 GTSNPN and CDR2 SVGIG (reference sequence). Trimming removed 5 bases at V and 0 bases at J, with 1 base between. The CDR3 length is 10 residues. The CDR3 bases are TGTGCCTGGGACCAAGAGACCCAGTACTTC. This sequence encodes CAWDQETQYF.

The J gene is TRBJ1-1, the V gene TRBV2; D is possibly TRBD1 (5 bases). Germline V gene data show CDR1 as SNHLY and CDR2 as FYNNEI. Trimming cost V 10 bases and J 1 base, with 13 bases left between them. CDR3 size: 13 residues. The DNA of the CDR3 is TGTGCCACCAAGGGACTCACGAACACTGAAGCTTTCTTT. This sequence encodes CATKGLTNTEAFF.

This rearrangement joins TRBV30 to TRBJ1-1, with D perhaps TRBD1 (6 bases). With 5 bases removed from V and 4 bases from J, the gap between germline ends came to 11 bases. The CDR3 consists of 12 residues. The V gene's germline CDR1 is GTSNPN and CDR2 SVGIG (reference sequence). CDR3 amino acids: CAWLLGGTEAFF. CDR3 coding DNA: TGTGCCTGGCTATTAGGGGGCACTGAAGCTTTCTTT.

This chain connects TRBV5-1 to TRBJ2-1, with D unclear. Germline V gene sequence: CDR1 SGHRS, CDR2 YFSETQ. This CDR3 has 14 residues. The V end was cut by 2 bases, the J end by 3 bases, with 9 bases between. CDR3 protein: CASSFAAVYNEQFF. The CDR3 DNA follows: TGCGCCAGCAGCTTCGCGGCCGTCTACAATGAGCAGTTCTTC.

CDR3 DNA: TGTGCCAGCAGTGTAAGGTTTTCCTCCAACTCTGGAAACACCATATATTTT. It yields the protein CASSVRFSSNSGNTIYF. The chain recombines TRBV6-1 with TRBJ1-3; D ambiguous. Germline CDR1 reads MNHNS; CDR2 reads SASEGT. This CDR3 region has 17 residues. Between the trimmed V and J ends, which lost 4 bases and 0 bases, there was a span of 16 bases.

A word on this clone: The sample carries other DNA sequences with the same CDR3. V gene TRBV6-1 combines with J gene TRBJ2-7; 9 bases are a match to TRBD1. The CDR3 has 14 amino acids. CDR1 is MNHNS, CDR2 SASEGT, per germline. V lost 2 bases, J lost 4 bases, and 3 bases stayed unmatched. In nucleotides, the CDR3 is TGTGCCAGCAGTGAACCGGGACAGGGTTACGAGCAGTACTTC. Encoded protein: CASSEPGQGYEQYF.

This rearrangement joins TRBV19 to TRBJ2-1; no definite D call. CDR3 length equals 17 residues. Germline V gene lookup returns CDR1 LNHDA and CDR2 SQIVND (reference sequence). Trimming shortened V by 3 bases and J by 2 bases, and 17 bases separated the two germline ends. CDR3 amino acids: CASSMRSMKSPYNEQFF. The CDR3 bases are TGTGCCAGTAGTATGAGGTCCATGAAGTCTCCCTACAATGAGCAGTTCTTC.

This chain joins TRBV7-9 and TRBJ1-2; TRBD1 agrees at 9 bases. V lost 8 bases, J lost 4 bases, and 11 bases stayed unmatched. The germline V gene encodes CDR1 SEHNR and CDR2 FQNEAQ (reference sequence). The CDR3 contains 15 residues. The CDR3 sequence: CASDWTGDKVYGYTF. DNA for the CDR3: TGTGCCAGCGACTGGACAGGGGATAAAGTCTATGGCTACACCTTC. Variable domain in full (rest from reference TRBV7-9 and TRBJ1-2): DTGVSQNPRHKITKRGQNVTFRCDPISEHNRLYWYRQTLGQGPEFLTYFQNEAQLEKSRLLSDRFSAERPKGSFSTLEIQRTEQGDSAMYLCASDWTGDKVYGYTFGSGTRLTVV.

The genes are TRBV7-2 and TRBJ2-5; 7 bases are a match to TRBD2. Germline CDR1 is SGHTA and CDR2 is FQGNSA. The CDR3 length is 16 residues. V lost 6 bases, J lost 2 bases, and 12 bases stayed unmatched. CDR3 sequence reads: CASSLISGLRQETQYF. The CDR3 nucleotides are TGTGCCAGCAGTCTCATATCGGGACTAAGGCAAGAGACCCAGTACTTC.

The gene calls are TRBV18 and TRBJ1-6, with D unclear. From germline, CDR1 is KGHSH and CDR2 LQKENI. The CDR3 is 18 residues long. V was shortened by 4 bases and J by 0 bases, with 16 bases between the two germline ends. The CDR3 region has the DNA TGTGCCAGCTCACGAGGCTCCGGACCTAGCTCCTATAATTCACCCCTCCACTTT. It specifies CASSRGSGPSSYNSPLHF.

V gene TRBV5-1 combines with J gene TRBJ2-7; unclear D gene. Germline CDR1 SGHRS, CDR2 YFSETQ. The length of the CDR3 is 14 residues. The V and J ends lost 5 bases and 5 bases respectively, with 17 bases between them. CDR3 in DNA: TGCGCCAGCAGAATCGGGCAGGACCGTCACGAGCAGTACTTC. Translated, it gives CASRIGQDRHEQYF.

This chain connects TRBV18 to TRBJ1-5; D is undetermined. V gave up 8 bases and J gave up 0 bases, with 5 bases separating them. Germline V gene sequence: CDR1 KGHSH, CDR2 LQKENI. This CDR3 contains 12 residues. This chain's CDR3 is CASRYSNQPQHF. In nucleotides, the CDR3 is TGTGCCAGCCGTTATAGCAATCAGCCCCAGCATTTT.

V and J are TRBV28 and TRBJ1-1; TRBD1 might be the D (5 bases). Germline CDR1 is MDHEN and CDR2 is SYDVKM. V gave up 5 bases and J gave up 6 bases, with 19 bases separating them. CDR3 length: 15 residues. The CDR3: CASSREGQGWAEAFF. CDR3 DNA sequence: TGTGCCAGCAGTCGCGAGGGGCAGGGATGGGCTGAAGCTTTCTTT.

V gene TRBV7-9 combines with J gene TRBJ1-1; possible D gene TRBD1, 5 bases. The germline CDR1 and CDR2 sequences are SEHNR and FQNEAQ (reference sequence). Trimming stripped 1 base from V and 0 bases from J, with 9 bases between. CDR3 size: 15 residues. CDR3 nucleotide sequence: TGTGCCAGCAGCTTAGGGGGCAGGTTGAACACTGAAGCTTTCTTT. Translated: CASSLGGRLNTEAFF.

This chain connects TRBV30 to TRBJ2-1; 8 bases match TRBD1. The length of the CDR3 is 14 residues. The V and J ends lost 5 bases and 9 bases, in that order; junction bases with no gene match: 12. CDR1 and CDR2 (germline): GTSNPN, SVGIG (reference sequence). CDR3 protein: CAWSLAGTGGEQFF. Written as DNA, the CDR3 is TGTGCCTGGTCCTTGGCCGGGACAGGAGGTGAGCAGTTCTTC.

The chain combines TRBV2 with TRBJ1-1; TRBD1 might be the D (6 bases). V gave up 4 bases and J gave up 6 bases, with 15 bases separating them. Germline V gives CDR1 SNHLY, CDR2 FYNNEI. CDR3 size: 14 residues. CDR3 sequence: CASSVGGGFAEAFF. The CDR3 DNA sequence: TGTGCCAGCAGTGTAGGGGGTGGGTTCGCTGAAGCTTTCTTT.

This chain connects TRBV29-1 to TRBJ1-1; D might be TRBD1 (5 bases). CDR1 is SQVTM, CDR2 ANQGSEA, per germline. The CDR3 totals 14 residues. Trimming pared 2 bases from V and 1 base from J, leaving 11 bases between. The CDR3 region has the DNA TGCAGCGTTGAAAGGAGGGGACCGAACACTGAAGCTTTCTTT. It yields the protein CSVERRGPNTEAFF.

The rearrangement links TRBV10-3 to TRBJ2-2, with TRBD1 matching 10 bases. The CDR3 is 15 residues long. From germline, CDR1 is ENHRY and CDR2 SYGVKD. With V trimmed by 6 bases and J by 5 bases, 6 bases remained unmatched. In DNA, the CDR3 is TGTGCCATCAGCCCGGACAGGGGGGGTACCGGGGAGCTGTTTTTT. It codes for CAISPDRGGTGELFF.

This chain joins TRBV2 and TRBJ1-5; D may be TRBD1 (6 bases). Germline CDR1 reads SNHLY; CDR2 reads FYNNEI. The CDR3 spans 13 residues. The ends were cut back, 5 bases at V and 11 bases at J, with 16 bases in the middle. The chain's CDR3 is CASSTDRDMTQHF. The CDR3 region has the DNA TGTGCCAGCAGTACGGACAGAGATATGACCCAGCATTTT. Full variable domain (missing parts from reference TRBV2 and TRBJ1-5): EPEVTQTPSHQVTQMGQEVILRCVPISNHLYFYWYRQILGQKVEFLVSFYNNEISEKSEIFDDQFSVERPDGSNFTLKIRSTKLEDSAMYFCASSTDRDMTQHFGDGTRLSIL.

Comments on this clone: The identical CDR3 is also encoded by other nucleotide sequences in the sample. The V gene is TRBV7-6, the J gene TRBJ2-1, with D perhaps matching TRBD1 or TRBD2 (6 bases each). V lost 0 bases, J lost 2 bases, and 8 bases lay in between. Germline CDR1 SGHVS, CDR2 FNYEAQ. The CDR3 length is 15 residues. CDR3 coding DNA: TGTGCCAGCAGCTTAGCGGGGGGCCCCTACAATGAGCAGTTCTTC. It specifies CASSLAGGPYNEQFF.

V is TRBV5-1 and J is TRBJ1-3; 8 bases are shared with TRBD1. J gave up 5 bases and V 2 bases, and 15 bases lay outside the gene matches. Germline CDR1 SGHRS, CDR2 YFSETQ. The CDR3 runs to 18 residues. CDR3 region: CASSFNPDRDRGRNTIYF. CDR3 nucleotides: TGCGCCAGCAGCTTTAACCCAGACCGCGACAGGGGTCGAAACACCATATATTTT.

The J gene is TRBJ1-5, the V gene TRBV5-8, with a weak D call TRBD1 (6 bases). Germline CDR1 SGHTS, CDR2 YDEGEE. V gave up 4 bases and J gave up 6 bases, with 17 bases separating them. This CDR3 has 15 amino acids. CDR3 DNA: TGTGCCAGCAGCCCCTCGGGGGGGCGGTTTCAGCCCCAGCATTTT. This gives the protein CASSPSGGRFQPQHF.

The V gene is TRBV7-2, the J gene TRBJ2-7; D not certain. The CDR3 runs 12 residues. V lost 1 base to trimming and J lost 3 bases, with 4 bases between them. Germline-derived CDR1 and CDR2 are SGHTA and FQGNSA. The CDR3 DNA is TGTGCCAGCAGCTTAGTGATCTACGAGCAGTACTTC. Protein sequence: CASSLVIYEQYF.

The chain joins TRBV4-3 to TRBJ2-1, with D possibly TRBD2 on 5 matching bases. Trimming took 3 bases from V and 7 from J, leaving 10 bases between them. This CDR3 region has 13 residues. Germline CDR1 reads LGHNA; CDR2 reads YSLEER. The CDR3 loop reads CASSHAGVNEQFF. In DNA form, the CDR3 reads TGCGCCAGCAGCCACGCCGGGGTTAATGAGCAGTTCTTC.

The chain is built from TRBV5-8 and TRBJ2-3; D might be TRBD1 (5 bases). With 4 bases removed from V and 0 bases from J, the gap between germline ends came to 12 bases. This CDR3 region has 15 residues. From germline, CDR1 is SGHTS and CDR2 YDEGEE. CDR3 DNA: TGTGCCAGCAGCATGGGGCTTGCTAGCACAGATACGCAGTATTTT. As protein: CASSMGLASTDTQYF.

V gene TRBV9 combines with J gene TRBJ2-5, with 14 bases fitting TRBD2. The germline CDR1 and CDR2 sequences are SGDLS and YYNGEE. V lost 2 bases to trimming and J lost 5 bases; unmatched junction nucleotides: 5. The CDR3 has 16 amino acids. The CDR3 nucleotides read TGTGCCAGCAGCGTGGGGACTAGCGGGAGATTGGAGACCCAGTACTTC. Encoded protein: CASSVGTSGRLETQYF.

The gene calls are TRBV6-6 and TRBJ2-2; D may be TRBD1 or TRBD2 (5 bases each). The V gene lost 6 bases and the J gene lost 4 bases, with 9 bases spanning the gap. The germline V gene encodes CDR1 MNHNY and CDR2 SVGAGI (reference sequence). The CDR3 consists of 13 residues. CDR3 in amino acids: CASRGEFTGELFF. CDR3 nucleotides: TGTGCCAGCAGGGGGGAATTCACCGGGGAGCTGTTTTTT.

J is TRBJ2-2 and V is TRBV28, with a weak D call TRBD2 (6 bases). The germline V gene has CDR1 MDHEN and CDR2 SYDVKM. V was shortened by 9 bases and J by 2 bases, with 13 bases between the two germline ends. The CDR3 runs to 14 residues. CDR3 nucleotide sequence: TGTGCCAGTAGACTGGGACTTAACACCGGGGAGCTGTTTTTT. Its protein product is CASRLGLNTGELFF.

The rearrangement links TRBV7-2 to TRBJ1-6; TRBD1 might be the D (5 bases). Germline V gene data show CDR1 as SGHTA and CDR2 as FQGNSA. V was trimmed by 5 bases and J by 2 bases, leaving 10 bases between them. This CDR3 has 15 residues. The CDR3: CASSPWTTYNSPLHF. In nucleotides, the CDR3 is TGTGCCAGCAGCCCCTGGACAACCTATAATTCACCCCTCCACTTT. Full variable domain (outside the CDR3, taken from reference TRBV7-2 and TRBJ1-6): GAGVSQSPSNKVTEKGKDVELRCDPISGHTALYWYRQSLGQGLEFLIYFQGNSAPDKSGLPSDRFSAERTGGSVSTLTIQRTQQEDSAVYLCASSPWTTYNSPLHFGNGTRLTVT.

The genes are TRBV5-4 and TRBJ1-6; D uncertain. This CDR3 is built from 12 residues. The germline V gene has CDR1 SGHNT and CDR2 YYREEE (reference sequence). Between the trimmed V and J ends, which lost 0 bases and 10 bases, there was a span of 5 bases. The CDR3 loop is CASSLDQSPLHF. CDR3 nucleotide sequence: TGTGCCAGCAGCTTGGATCAATCACCCCTCCACTTT.